Listed below are T cell receptor beta chains from one sample, sequenced in a study of tissue T cells after allogeneic stem cell transplantation. Assay used: immunoSEQ multiplex PCR; TCRdb lists only in-frame clones, some missing. The data show around 2,000 clones, around 76% seen once. Material: ileal tissue, obtained at autopsy. These receptors were collected from a male patient aged 35-70 years with steroid-refractory graft-versus-host disease after an allogeneic stem cell transplant. Some T cells may be graft donor cells. Both conserved end residues are part of each CDR3. D genes are given only for firm matches. Clone size is shown for a subset of rows, as once, few, many or a class of expanded clone.

j_gene | abundance | d_gene | len | v_gene | CDR3nt | CDR3aa
TRBJ2-1 | few | NA | 16 | TRBV7-3 | TGTGCCAGCAGCTTAGAGTTATCCAGCTCCTACAATGAGCAGTTCTTC | CASSLELSSSYNEQFF
TRBJ2-1 | NA | NA | 12 | TRBV3-1/TRBV3-2 | TGTGCCAGCAGCCAAGGGTACAATGAGCAGTTCTTC | CASSQGYNEQFF
TRBJ1-1 | NA | NA | 12 | TRBV7-9 | TGTGCCAGCAGCTTGGCGCCGTCGGTGGCTTTCTTT | CASSLAPSVAFF
TRBJ1-2 | NA | NA | 14 | TRBV9 | TGTGCCAGCAGCGTAGATTGGGTTGGAGGCGGCTACACCTTC | CASSVDWVGGGYTF
TRBJ1-2 | NA | NA | 17 | TRBV3-1/TRBV3-2 | TGTGCCAGCAGCCTAAGACCTGAGGGAGGGGCCGTCTATGGCTACACCTTC | CASSLRPEGGAVYGYTF
TRBJ1-2 | few | NA | 11 | TRBV10-3 | TGTGCCATCACCGATACAGGCGGCTACACCTTC | CAITDTGGYTF
TRBJ2-5 | NA | TRBD1 | 16 | TRBV10-3 | TGTGCCATCAGGATAAGACAGGGAATCGTTGGAGAGACCCAGTACTTC | CAIRIRQGIVGETQYF
TRBJ2-1 | NA | TRBD2 | 18 | TRBV4-1 | TGCGCCAGCAGCCAAGATTACTCGCGGGGGAGGAGCGGTGATGAGCAGTTCTTC | CASSQDYSRGRSGDEQFF
TRBJ2-7 | NA | NA | 15 | TRBV6-6 | TGTGCCAGCAGGCCTTCGGGACTGAATTCCTACGAGCAGTACTTC | CASRPSGLNSYEQYF
TRBJ2-5 | NA | NA | 14 | TRBV7-9 | TGTGCCAGCAGCTTAGTGGACGGTCAAGAGACCCAGTACTTC | CASSLVDGQETQYF
TRBJ2-5 | few | TRBD1 | 13 | TRBV19 | TGTGCCAGTAGTCAGGGGGCCCAAGAGACCCAGTACTTC | CASSQGAQETQYF
TRBJ1-4 | NA | NA | 15 | TRBV19 | TGTGCCAGTAGTATGAAGGGAGGGGTAAATGAAAAACTGTTTTTT | CASSMKGGVNEKLFF
TRBJ2-5 | NA | NA | 13 | TRBV12-3/TRBV12-4 | TGTGCCAGCAGTTTGGGGACTCAAGAGACCCAGTACTTC | CASSLGTQETQYF
TRBJ1-4 | NA | NA | 13 | TRBV19 | TGTGCCAGTAAACGAGCCGGCGCGGAAAAACTGTTTTTT | CASKRAGAEKLFF
TRBJ2-5 | NA | TRBD2 | 16 | TRBV11-1 | TGTGCCAGCAGCTCCAGGACTAGCGGTGACCAAGAGACCCAGTACTTC | CASSSRTSGDQETQYF
TRBJ2-2 | NA | TRBD1 | 16 | TRBV24-1 | TGTGCCACCAGTGATCCCAGGACAGGGTTGACCGGGGAGCTGTTTTTT | CATSDPRTGLTGELFF
TRBJ1-1 | large | NA | 15 | TRBV9 | TGTGCCAGCAGCGTAAGCCCGGAGGGCATCCCTGAAGCTTTCTTT | CASSVSPEGIPEAFF
TRBJ1-4 | NA | TRBD1 | 13 | TRBV19 | TGTGCCAGTAATACAGGGGAACAGGAAAAACTGTTTTTT | CASNTGEQEKLFF
TRBJ2-3 | NA | NA | 14 | TRBV7-2 | TGTGCCAGCAGCCCCCGCCTCGTCACAGATACGCAGTATTTT | CASSPRLVTDTQYF
TRBJ1-2 | NA | TRBD1 | 15 | TRBV28 | TGTGCCAGCAGCTCCGGGACAGGGCAACCCTATGGCTACACCTTC | CASSSGTGQPYGYTF
TRBJ1-6 | NA | TRBD1 | 15 | TRBV5-1 | TGCGCCAGCAGCGAAGGGACAGGGGTAAATTCACCCCTCCACTTT | CASSEGTGVNSPLHF
TRBJ2-7 | NA | TRBD1 | 15 | TRBV10-3 | TGTGCCATCAGTGGCCGGGACAGGGCCTCCTACGAGCAGTACTTC | CAISGRDRASYEQYF
TRBJ1-5 | few | TRBD1 | 17 | TRBV4-1 | TGCGCCAGCAGCCAAGATCGAGCCGGGACAGGAAATCAGCCCCAGCATTTT | CASSQDRAGTGNQPQHF
TRBJ2-7 | NA | NA | 13 | TRBV6-6 | TGTGCCAGCAGTTACTCAGGACCCTACGAGCAGTACTTC | CASSYSGPYEQYF
TRBJ1-3 | NA | NA | 16 | TRBV5-1 | TGCGCCAGCAGCCTGGACGGGACGTGGGAAGGAAACACCATATATTTT | CASSLDGTWEGNTIYF
TRBJ2-5 | NA | TRBD1 | 15 | TRBV28 | TGTGCCAGCAGCCCCGCGTCAGGGGGCTGGGAGACCCAGTACTTC | CASSPASGGWETQYF
TRBJ1-1 | NA | NA | 15 | TRBV6-5 | TGTGCCAGCAGTCGTTCGATAGCAGGGATTACTGAAGCTTTCTTT | CASSRSIAGITEAFF
TRBJ1-1 | NA | NA | 15 | TRBV4-2 | TGTGCCAGCAGCCAAGATCTAGCGGGAAACACTGAAGCTTTCTTT | CASSQDLAGNTEAFF
TRBJ2-7 | NA | NA | 14 | TRBV4-3 | TGCGCCAGCAGCCAAGTGTTGGAGCGCGGCGAGCAGTACTTC | CASSQVLERGEQYF
TRBJ1-2 | NA | TRBD1 | 16 | TRBV25-1 | TGTGCCAGCAGTGATTCCCTACAGGGGGTTGGCTATGGCTACACCTTC | CASSDSLQGVGYGYTF
TRBJ1-4 | NA | NA | 16 | TRBV7-9 | TGTGCCAGCAGCTTAGACACAGGGAATTATAATGAAAAACTGTTTTTT | CASSLDTGNYNEKLFF
TRBJ1-1 | NA | NA | 14 | TRBV5-1 | TGCGCCAGCAGCCGCGAGGGTGGGGTTACTGAAGCTTTCTTT | CASSREGGVTEAFF
TRBJ2-7 | NA | TRBD2 | 14 | TRBV19 | TGTGCCAGTAGTGTGGGACTAGCGTCTTACGAGCAGTACTTC | CASSVGLASYEQYF
TRBJ2-3 | NA | NA | 15 | TRBV4-3 | TGCGCCAGCAGCCAAGTAGCAGGGTTCACAGATACGCAGTATTTT | CASSQVAGFTDTQYF
TRBJ2-2 | NA | NA | 15 | TRBV18 | TGTGCCAGCTCAATTCAGGGAAGGAACACCGGGGAGCTGTTTTTT | CASSIQGRNTGELFF
TRBJ1-5 | NA | NA | 13 | TRBV25-1 | TGTGCCAGCAGTGTGAGCGACAGGCAGCCCCAGCATTTT | CASSVSDRQPQHF
TRBJ2-5 | NA | TRBD1 | 15 | TRBV7-2 | TGTGCCAGCAGCCAAGGGACAGAGGAATGGGAGACCCAGTACTTC | CASSQGTEEWETQYF
TRBJ2-7 | NA | NA | 13 | TRBV30 | TGTGCCTCCTTAGGACAGAGCTCCTACGAGCAGTACTTC | CASLGQSSYEQYF
TRBJ1-4 | NA | NA | 14 | TRBV19 | TGTGCCAGTAGTATGTTGCAGTTTAATGAAAAACTGTTTTTT | CASSMLQFNEKLFF
TRBJ1-2 | once | NA | 16 | TRBV7-2 | TGTGCCAGCAGCTTAACTTCCCCTCGGGGCCGAGATGGCTACACCTTC | CASSLTSPRGRDGYTF
TRBJ2-1 | NA | TRBD1 | 15 | TRBV11-3 | TGTGCCAGCAGCTCGGGACAGAGCTCCTACAATGAGCAGTTCTTC | CASSSGQSSYNEQFF
TRBJ2-1 | NA | TRBD2 | 15 | TRBV5-1 | TGCGCCAGCAGCTTAAGAGCGGGGGTCAACAATGAGCAGTTCTTC | CASSLRAGVNNEQFF
TRBJ1-2 | NA | TRBD1 | 13 | TRBV18 | TGTGCCAGCTCACCTAGACAGGGTAACGGCTACACCTTC | CASSPRQGNGYTF
TRBJ2-2 | NA | TRBD1 | 16 | TRBV5-1 | TGCGCCAGCAGCGGAACAGGGGGCGCCGGAGACGGGGAGCTGTTTTTT | CASSGTGGAGDGELFF
TRBJ1-1 | NA | NA | 15 | TRBV4-2 | TGTGCCAGCAGCCAAGATGTCGCAGGTAACACTGAAGCTTTCTTT | CASSQDVAGNTEAFF
TRBJ2-7 | NA | NA | 12 | TRBV21-1 | TGTGCCAGCACCGACACCCGCTACGAGCAGTACTTC | CASTDTRYEQYF
TRBJ2-5 | NA | NA | 15 | TRBV21-1 | TGTGCCAGCAGCAAAGGAGGGGGCAGAGGGGAGACCCAGTACTTC | CASSKGGGRGETQYF
TRBJ2-3 | NA | NA | 15 | TRBV29-1 | TGCAGCGCCCCCCAGGGCGGGGAGGGCACAGATACGCAGTATTTT | CSAPQGGEGTDTQYF
TRBJ2-7 | NA | TRBD1 | 16 | TRBV6-5 | TGTGCCAGCAGTTCTGATCCGGGACAGGGGTACTACGAGCAGTACTTC | CASSSDPGQGYYEQYF
TRBJ2-1 | NA | NA | 15 | TRBV6-4 | TGTGCCAGCAGTGACGGGGCTAGCGAGGGCCATGAGCAGTTCTTC | CASSDGASEGHEQFF
TRBJ2-7 | once | TRBD2 | 16 | TRBV11-2 | TGTGCCAGCAGCATTCAGGCCACGGGGGGGAACTACGAGCAGTACTTC | CASSIQATGGNYEQYF
TRBJ1-2 | NA | NA | 14 | TRBV29-1 | TGCAGCGTTGAAAGCGCGGCAGGGGCGTATGGCTACACCTTC | CSVESAAGAYGYTF
TRBJ2-6 | once | NA | 19 | TRBV7-3 | TGTGCCAGCAGCAGCGGGGCTGGAGGGGGCCCCGCGGGGGCCAACGTCCTGACTTTC | CASSSGAGGGPAGANVLTF
TRBJ2-1 | NA | NA | 15 | TRBV7-9 | TGTGCCAGCAGCTTAGTGGGGGACCCCTACAATGAGCAGTTCTTC | CASSLVGDPYNEQFF
TRBJ1-1 | once | TRBD1 | 14 | TRBV18 | TGTGCCAGCTCCCTTGGACAGGGAGGCACTGAAGCTTTCTTT | CASSLGQGGTEAFF
TRBJ1-6 | NA | TRBD1 | 14 | TRBV6-5 | TGTGCCAGCAGCCGACAGGGATCAGTTTCACCCCTCCACTTT | CASSRQGSVSPLHF
TRBJ2-5 | once | TRBD1 | 14 | TRBV19 | TGTGCCAGTAGTATAGCTAGGACAGGGGAGACCCAGTACTTC | CASSIARTGETQYF
TRBJ2-1 | few | NA | 14 | TRBV11-1 | TGTGCCAGCAGGTCCCGGGACCGAGACAATGAGCAGTTCTTC | CASRSRDRDNEQFF